In this sample, the clone carrying this TCR beta chain turned up many times. The antigen remains undetermined. The identical CDR3 is also encoded by other nucleotide sequences in the sample. Every bit of the isolated RNA underwent reverse transcription, so sequencing read expressed TCRB transcripts. Some clones are missing from TCRdb's copy, which holds only in-frame ones; the method was immunoSEQ multiplex PCR. This table has over 150,000 clones, 6% to 9% appearing once. The collection from each donor was one heparinised blood draw averaging roughly 0.12 L. This record belongs to a study of beta chain features in type 1 diabetes. General study findings and limits: A PCR bias possibly favoring shorter templates would apply equally to patients and controls. Type 1 diabetes patients had TCRB CDR3s that were shorter (moderately but significantly so) in all four CD4+ subsets.

With 0 bases removed from V and 0 bases from J, the gap between germline ends came to 10 bases. Germline V gene sequence: CDR1 SGHNT, CDR2 YYREEE (reference sequence). CDR3 length: 16 residues. The specimen sequenced was central memory CD4+ T cells from blood. This clonotype was sampled from a man younger than 35 with type 1 diabetes. The chain uses TRBV5-4 and TRBJ2-1, with a possible D match to TRBD2 (5 bases). CDR3 region: CASSLGGRSSYNEQFF. The CDR3 bases are TGTGCCAGCAGCTTGGGAGGGCGGTCCTCCTACAATGAGCAGTTCTTC. The full variable domain, rest sourced from reference TRBV5-4 and TRBJ2-1, is ETGVTQSPTHLIKTRGQQVTLRCSSQSGHNTVSWYQQALGQGPQFIFQYYREEENGRGNFPPRFSGLQFPNYSSELNVNALELDDSALYLCASSLGGRSSYNEQFFGPGTRLTVL.